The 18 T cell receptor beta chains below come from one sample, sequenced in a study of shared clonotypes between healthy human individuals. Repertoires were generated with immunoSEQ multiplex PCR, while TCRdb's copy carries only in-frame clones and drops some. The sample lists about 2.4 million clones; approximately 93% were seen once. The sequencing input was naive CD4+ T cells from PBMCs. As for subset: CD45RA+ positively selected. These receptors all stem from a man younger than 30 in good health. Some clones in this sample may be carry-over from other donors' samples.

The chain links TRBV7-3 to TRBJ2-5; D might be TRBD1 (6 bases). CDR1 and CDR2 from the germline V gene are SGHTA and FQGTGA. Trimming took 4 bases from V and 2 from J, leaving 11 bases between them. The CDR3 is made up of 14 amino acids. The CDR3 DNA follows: TGTGCCAGCAGCTCGTCGGGACATCAAGAGACCCAGTACTTC. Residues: CASSSSGHQETQYF.

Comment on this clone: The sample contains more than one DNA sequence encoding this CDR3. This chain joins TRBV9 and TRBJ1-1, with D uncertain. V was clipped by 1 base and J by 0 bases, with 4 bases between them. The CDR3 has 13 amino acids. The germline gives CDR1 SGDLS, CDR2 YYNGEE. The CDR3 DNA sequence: TGTGCCAGCAGCGTATCTGTGAACACTGAAGCTTTCTTT. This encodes CASSVSVNTEAFF.

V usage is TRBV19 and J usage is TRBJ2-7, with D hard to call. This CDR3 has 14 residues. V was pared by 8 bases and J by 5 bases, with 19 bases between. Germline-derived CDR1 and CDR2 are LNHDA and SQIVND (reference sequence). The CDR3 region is CASGPDADRHEQYF. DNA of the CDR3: TGTGCCAGTGGCCCTGACGCGGATAGGCACGAGCAGTACTTC.

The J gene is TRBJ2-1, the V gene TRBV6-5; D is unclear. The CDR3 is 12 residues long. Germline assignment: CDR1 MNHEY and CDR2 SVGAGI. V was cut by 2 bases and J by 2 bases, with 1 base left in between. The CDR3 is CASSYPYNEQFF. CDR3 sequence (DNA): TGTGCCAGCAGTTACCCCTACAATGAGCAGTTCTTC.

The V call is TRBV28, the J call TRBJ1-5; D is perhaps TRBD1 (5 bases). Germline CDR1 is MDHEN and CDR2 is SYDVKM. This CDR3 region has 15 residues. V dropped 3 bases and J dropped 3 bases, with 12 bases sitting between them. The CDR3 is CASSFRGKANQPQHF. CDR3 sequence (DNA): TGTGCCAGCAGTTTTCGGGGGAAAGCCAATCAGCCCCAGCATTTT.

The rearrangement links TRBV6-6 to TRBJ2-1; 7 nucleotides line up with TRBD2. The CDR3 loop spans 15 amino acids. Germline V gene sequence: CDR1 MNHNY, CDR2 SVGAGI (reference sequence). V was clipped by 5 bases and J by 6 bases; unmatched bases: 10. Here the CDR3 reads CASSQRTRLGNEQFF. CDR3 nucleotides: TGTGCCAGCAGTCAAAGGACTAGGCTCGGCAATGAGCAGTTCTTC.

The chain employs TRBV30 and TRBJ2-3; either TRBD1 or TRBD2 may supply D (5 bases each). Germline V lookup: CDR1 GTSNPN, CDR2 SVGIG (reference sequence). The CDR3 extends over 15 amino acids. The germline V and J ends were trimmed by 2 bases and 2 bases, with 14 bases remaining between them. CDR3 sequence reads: CAWSRGRLNTDTQYF. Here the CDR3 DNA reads TGTGCCTGGAGTCGGGGACGGCTTAACACAGATACGCAGTATTTT.

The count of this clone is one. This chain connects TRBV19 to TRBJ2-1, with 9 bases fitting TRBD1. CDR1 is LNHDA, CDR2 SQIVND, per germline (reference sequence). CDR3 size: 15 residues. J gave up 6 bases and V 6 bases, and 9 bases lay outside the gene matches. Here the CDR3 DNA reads TGTGCCAGTAGCCAAGGGACAGGGTTGTCCAATGAGCAGTTCTTC. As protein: CASSQGTGLSNEQFF.

This CDR3 is CASSLGWNTEAFF. DNA of the CDR3: TGTGCCAGCTCCTTGGGGTGGAACACTGAAGCTTTCTTT. The chain combines TRBV28 with TRBJ1-1; no reliable D call. The V and J ends lost 8 bases and 1 base respectively, with 11 bases between them. CDR3 size: 13 residues. CDR1 and CDR2 from the germline V gene are MDHEN and SYDVKM. Full variable domain (remainder filled in from reference TRBV28 and TRBJ1-1): DVKVTQSSRYLVKRTGEKVFLECVQDMDHENMFWYRQDPGLGLRLIYFSYDVKMKEKGDIPEGYSVSREKKERFSLILESASTNQTSMYLCASSLGWNTEAFFGQGTRLTVV.

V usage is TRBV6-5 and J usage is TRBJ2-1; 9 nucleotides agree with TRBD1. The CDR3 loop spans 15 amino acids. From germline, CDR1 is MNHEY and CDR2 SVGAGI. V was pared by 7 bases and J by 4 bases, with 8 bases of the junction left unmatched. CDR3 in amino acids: CASTYKGQGYNEQFF. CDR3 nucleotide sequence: TGTGCCAGCACCTACAAGGGACAGGGTTACAATGAGCAGTTCTTC.

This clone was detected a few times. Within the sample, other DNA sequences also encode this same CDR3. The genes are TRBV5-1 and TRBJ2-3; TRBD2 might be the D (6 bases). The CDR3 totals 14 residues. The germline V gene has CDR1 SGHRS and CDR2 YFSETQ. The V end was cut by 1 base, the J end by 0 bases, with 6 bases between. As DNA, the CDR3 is TGCGCCAGCAGCTTGAGCGGGAGCACAGATACGCAGTATTTT. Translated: CASSLSGSTDTQYF.

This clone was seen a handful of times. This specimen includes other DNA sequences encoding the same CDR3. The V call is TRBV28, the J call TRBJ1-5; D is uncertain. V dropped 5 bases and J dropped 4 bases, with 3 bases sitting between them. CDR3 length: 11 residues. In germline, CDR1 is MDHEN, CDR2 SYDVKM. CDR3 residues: CASSLNQPQHF. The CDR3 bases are TGTGCCAGCAGTCTAAATCAGCCCCAGCATTTT.

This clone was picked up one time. This chain's CDR3 is CASSLAVGRNTYNEQFF. CDR3 DNA sequence: TGTGCCAGCAGCTTGGCCGTGGGGAGAAACACCTACAATGAGCAGTTCTTC. V is TRBV5-8 and J is TRBJ2-1, with D tentatively TRBD2 (5 bases). The CDR3 contains 17 residues. CDR1 SGHTS and CDR2 YDEGEE come from the germline V gene. V gave up 0 bases and J gave up 2 bases, with 15 bases separating them.

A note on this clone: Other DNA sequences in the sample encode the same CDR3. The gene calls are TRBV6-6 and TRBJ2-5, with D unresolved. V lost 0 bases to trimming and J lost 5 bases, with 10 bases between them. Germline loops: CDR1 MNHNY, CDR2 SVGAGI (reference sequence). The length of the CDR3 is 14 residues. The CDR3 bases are TGTGCCAGCAGTTACTCAGGGCAGCAGGAGACCCAGTACTTC. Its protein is CASSYSGQQETQYF.

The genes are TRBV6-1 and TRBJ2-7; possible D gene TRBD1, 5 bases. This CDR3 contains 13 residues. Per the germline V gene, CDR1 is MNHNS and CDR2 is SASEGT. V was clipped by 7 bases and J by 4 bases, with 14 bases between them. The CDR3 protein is CASKFGRDYEQYF. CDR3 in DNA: TGTGCCAGCAAATTTGGCAGGGATTACGAGCAGTACTTC.

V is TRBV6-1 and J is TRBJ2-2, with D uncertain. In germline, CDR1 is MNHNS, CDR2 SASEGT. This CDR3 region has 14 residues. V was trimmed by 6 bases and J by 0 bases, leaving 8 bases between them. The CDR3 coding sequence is TGTGCCAGCAGACTGATCGCGAACACCGGGGAGCTGTTTTTT. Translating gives CASRLIANTGELFF.

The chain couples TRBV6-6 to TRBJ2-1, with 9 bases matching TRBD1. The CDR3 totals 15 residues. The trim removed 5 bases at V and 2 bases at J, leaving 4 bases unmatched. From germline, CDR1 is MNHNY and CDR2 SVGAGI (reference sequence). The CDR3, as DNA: TGTGCCAGCAGTAGACAGGGGGTCCCCTACAATGAGCAGTTCTTC. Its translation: CASSRQGVPYNEQFF.

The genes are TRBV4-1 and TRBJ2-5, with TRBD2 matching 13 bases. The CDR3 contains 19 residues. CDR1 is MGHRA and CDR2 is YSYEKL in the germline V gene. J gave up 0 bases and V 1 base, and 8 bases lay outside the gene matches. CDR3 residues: CASSQVLAGGEYNQETQYF. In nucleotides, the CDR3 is TGCGCCAGCAGCCAAGTACTAGCGGGAGGGGAATATAACCAAGAGACCCAGTACTTC.